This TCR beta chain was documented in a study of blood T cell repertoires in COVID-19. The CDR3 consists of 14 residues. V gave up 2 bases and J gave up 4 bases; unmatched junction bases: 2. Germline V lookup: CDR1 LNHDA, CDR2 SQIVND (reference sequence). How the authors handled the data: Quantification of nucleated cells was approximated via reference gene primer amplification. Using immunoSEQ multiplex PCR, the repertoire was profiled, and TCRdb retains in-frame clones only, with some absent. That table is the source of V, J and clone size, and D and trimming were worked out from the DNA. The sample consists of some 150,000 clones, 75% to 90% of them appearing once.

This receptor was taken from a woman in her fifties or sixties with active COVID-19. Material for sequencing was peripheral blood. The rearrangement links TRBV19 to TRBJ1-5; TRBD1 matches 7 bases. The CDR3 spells CASSIRGQNQPQHF. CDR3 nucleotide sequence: TGTGCCAGTAGTATAAGGGGACAGAATCAGCCCCAGCATTTT.